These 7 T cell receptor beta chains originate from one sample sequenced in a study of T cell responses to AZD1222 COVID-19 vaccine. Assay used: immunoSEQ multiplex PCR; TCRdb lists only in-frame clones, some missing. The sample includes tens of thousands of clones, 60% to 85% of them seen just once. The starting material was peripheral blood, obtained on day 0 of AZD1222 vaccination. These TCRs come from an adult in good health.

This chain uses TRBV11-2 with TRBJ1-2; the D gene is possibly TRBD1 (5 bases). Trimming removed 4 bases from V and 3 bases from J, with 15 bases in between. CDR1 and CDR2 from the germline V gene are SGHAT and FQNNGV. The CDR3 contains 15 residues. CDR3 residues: CASSSGTTPYYGYTF. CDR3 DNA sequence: TGTGCCAGCAGCTCCGGGACCACACCTTACTATGGCTACACCTTC.

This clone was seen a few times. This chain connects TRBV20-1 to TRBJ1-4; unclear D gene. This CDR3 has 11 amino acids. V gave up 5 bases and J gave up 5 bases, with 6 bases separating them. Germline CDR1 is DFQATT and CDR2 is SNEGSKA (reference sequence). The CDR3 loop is CSAWKNEKLFF. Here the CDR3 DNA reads TGCAGTGCTTGGAAGAATGAAAAACTGTTTTTT.

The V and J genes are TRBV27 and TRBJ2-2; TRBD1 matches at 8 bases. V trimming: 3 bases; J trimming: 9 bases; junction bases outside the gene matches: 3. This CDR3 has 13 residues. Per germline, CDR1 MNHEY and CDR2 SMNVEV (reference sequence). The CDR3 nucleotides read TGTGCCAGCAGTTTCCAGGGGGCCCGGGAGCTGTTTTTT. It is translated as CASSFQGARELFF.

In DNA form, the CDR3 reads TGTGCCAGCAGCCGTAGGGTTGGTGAGCAGTTCTTC. Translation: CASSRRVGEQFF. The V and J genes are TRBV7-3 and TRBJ2-1, with D uncertain. This CDR3 is built from 12 residues. Germline assignment: CDR1 SGHTA and CDR2 FQGTGA. V was cut by 5 bases and J by 9 bases, with 11 bases left in between.

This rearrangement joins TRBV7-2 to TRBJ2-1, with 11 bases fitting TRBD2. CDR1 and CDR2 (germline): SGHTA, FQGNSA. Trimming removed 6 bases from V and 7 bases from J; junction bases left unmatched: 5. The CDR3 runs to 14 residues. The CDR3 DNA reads TGTGCCAGCAGAAGACTAGCGGGGAGTAATGAGCAGTTCTTC. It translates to CASRRLAGSNEQFF.

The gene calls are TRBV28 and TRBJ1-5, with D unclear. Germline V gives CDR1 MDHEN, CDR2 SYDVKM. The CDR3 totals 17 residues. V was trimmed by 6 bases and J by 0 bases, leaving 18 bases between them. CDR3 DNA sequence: TGTGCCAGCAGCCCACTCTACGGCCTACATAGCAATCAGCCCCAGCATTTT. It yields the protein CASSPLYGLHSNQPQHF.

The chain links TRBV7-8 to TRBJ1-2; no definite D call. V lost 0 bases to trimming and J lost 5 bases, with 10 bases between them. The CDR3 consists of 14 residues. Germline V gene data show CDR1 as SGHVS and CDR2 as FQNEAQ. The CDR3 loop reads CASSLAGLLYGYTF. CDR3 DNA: TGTGCCAGCAGCTTAGCTGGACTACTTTATGGCTACACCTTC.